The 32 T cell receptor beta chains in this list originate from one sample, sequenced in a study of T cells in localized non-small cell lung cancer. Data came from immunoSEQ multiplex PCR; TCRdb stores just in-frame clones and leaves some out. The sample shows under 1,500 clones, about 15% of them seen only once. The sample consisted of normal lung tissue next to the tumor, taken before any cancer treatment. The receptors originated from a male donor aged 60 or older with stage I lung adenocarcinoma.

In its sample, this clone was seen a few times. V is TRBV6-8 and J is TRBJ1-6; maybe TRBD1 (6 bases). Germline V CDR1 and CDR2: MNHGY, SAAAGT. V was shortened by 2 bases and J by 8 bases, with 13 bases between the two germline ends. The length of the CDR3 is 15 residues. The CDR3 DNA is TGTGCCAGCAGTTACGGGGGGGCAGGGCATTCACCCCTCCACTTT. It specifies CASSYGGAGHSPLHF.

This sequence joins TRBV18 and TRBJ2-6, with TRBD1 matching over 7 bases. Germline V gene data show CDR1 as KGHSH and CDR2 as LQKENI. The V segment lost 3 bases and the J segment 0 bases; nucleotides outside the gene matches: 5. The CDR3 runs 17 residues. The DNA of the CDR3 is TGTGCCAGCTCACCGGGACAGAGGCCCTCTGGGGCCAACGTCCTGACTTTC. It translates to CASSPGQRPSGANVLTF.

This clone has just a few counts. The J gene is TRBJ1-1, the V gene TRBV29-1, with D possibly TRBD1 on 5 matching bases. The CDR3 has 13 amino acids. V was clipped by 5 bases and J by 3 bases, with 13 bases between them. Germline V lookup: CDR1 SQVTM, CDR2 ANQGSEA. The chain's CDR3 is CSVRTIGDTEAFF. The CDR3 region has the DNA TGCAGCGTTCGGACAATCGGGGACACTGAAGCTTTCTTT.

In this sample, this clone turned up a few times. The chain links TRBV6-8 to TRBJ2-7; D tentatively reads TRBD1 or TRBD2 (5 bases each). The CDR3 is 13 amino acids. V shed 4 bases and J shed 1 base, with 8 bases lying between them. Germline CDR1 MNHGY, CDR2 SAAAGT. The DNA for the CDR3 is TGTGCCAGCAGTTGGGACGGATCCTACGAGCAGTACTTC. It codes for CASSWDGSYEQYF.

This clone was counted between two and nine times. The chain couples TRBV11-3 to TRBJ1-5; 7 bases fit TRBD1. The J segment lost 1 base and the V segment lost 5 bases, leaving 5 bases of the junction unmatched. From germline, CDR1 is SGHNT and CDR2 YENEEA. This CDR3 has 15 amino acids. CDR3 coding DNA: TGTGCCAGCAGCACCGGGACAGAGAGCAATCAGCCCCAGCATTTT. Residues: CASSTGTESNQPQHF.

This clone is large (0.1 to 1%) in the sample. The chain recombines TRBV6-8 with TRBJ2-2, with a possible D match to TRBD2 (5 bases). From germline, CDR1 is MNHGY and CDR2 SAAAGT. V gave up 5 bases and J gave up 6 bases, with 13 bases separating them. The CDR3 covers 14 residues. The CDR3 protein is CASSEIGDSGELFF. CDR3 bases: TGTGCCAGCAGTGAGATCGGGGATTCCGGGGAGCTGTTTTTT.

The chain recombines TRBV6-8 with TRBJ2-3, with a tentative D call TRBD1 (5 bases). The CDR3 extends over 15 amino acids. With 6 bases removed from V and 3 bases from J, the gap between germline ends came to 16 bases. The germline V gene encodes CDR1 MNHGY and CDR2 SAAAGT. The CDR3 DNA follows: TGTGCCAGCAGCAAGACAGACCCGCTGACAGATACGCAGTATTTT. It specifies CASSKTDPLTDTQYF.

This rearrangement joins TRBV19 to TRBJ2-1; D is uncertain. V lost 6 bases and J 0 bases, leaving 9 bases between the germline ends. Germline V gene lookup returns CDR1 LNHDA and CDR2 SQIVND (reference sequence). The CDR3 covers 14 residues. The CDR3 sequence: CASRASSSYNEQFF. DNA of the CDR3: TGTGCCAGTAGGGCATCGAGCTCCTACAATGAGCAGTTCTTC.

In this sample, this clone turned up a few times. The rearrangement joins TRBV15 to TRBJ2-7; unclear D gene. Per the germline V gene, CDR1 is LNHNV and CDR2 is YYDKDF (reference sequence). The CDR3 spans 15 residues. Trimming removed 0 bases at V and 0 bases at J, with 9 bases between. CDR3 nucleotides: TGTGCCACCAGCAGAGATAGCAAAGGCTCCTACGAGCAGTACTTC. Translating it yields CATSRDSKGSYEQYF.

This clone turned up a few times. This chain joins TRBV11-3 and TRBJ2-7; D gene uncertain. This CDR3 comprises 15 residues. V shed 0 bases and J shed 0 bases, with 9 bases lying between them. CDR1 is SGHNT, CDR2 YENEEA, per germline. The CDR3 loop is CASSLEAVSSYEQYF. For the CDR3, the DNA is TGTGCCAGCAGCTTAGAGGCAGTCTCCTCCTACGAGCAGTACTTC.

The chain uses TRBV11-3 and TRBJ2-4, with D perhaps matching TRBD2 (5 bases). There are 14 residues in the CDR3. Trimming took off 5 bases at V and 3 bases at J, with 11 bases between the two ends. Germline CDR1 SGHNT, CDR2 YENEEA. The CDR3 DNA follows: TGTGCCAGCAGCCTTACCGGGGACAAAAACATTCAGTACTTC. Residues: CASSLTGDKNIQYF.

The sample holds a few counts of this clone. As DNA, the CDR3 is TGTGCCAGCGGAGGGCTAGCGGGAGTATCCTACGAGCAGTACTTC. Amino acid sequence: CASGGLAGVSYEQYF. The chain is built from TRBV11-3 and TRBJ2-7, with 10 nucleotides matching TRBD2. Germline trimming cut 8 bases from V and 1 base from J; bases unmatched to any gene: 8. Germline CDR1 and CDR2: SGHNT and YENEEA. This CDR3 has 15 residues.

This clone occurred a few times. This sequence joins TRBV11-3 and TRBJ2-3; the D gene is possibly TRBD1 (6 bases). This CDR3 is 14 amino acids long. Germline V gene data show CDR1 as SGHNT and CDR2 as YENEEA. Between the trimmed V and J ends, which lost 2 bases and 3 bases, there was a span of 9 bases. CDR3 DNA sequence: TGTGCCAGCAGCTTATCGCAGGGGACAGATACGCAGTATTTT. The encoded protein is CASSLSQGTDTQYF.

Judged by abundance, this clone is hyperexpanded (1% or more). The J gene is TRBJ1-6, the V gene TRBV11-3, with 10 nucleotides matching TRBD1. The V gene's germline CDR1 is SGHNT and CDR2 YENEEA. The length of the CDR3 is 15 residues. The V gene end was trimmed by 5 bases and the J gene end by 8 bases; junction bases not matched to a gene: 6. CDR3 residues: CASSLGTGAYSPLHF. CDR3 DNA: TGTGCCAGCAGCCTAGGGACAGGGGCCTATTCACCCCTCCACTTT.

The rearrangement joins TRBV11-3 to TRBJ2-5; D might be TRBD2 (6 bases). The germline V and J ends were trimmed by 5 bases and 1 base, with 14 bases remaining between them. Germline V gene sequence: CDR1 SGHNT, CDR2 YENEEA. This CDR3 region has 15 residues. The CDR3 region has the DNA TGTGCCAGCAGCCAATTCGGGGGACCCCAAGAGACCCAGTACTTC. Translated: CASSQFGGPQETQYF.

V and J are TRBV19 and TRBJ1-1; D possibly corresponds to TRBD1 (5 bases). CDR1 LNHDA and CDR2 SQIVND come from the germline V gene (reference sequence). V dropped 1 base and J dropped 1 base, with 10 bases sitting between them. This CDR3 comprises 15 residues. The CDR3 sequence is CASSIGSGQNTEAFF. CDR3 coding DNA: TGTGCCAGTAGTATAGGAAGCGGACAGAACACTGAAGCTTTCTTT.

The CDR3 DNA sequence: TGCGCCAGCAGCCAATCGGACTATGGCTACACCTTC. Amino acids: CASSQSDYGYTF. The V call is TRBV4-1, the J call TRBJ1-2; D gene ambiguous. The CDR3 is 12 residues long. The germline CDR1 and CDR2 sequences are MGHRA and YSYEKL. V was pared by 2 bases and J by 3 bases, with 4 bases between.

This clone was counted between two and nine times. V gene TRBV29-1 combines with J gene TRBJ2-1, with TRBD1 as a possible D gene (7 bases). With 3 bases removed from V and 0 bases from J, the gap between germline ends came to 9 bases. CDR1 is SQVTM, CDR2 ANQGSEA, per germline. This CDR3 has 14 residues. CDR3 coding DNA: TGCAGCGTTGAGCGGGACAGCTCCTACAATGAGCAGTTCTTC. The encoded protein is CSVERDSSYNEQFF.

By sample fraction, this clone is large. The V call is TRBV6-8, the J call TRBJ1-5, with D unresolved. Trimming shortened V by 2 bases and J by 5 bases, and 7 bases separated the two germline ends. CDR1 is MNHGY and CDR2 is SAAAGT in the germline V gene. This CDR3 region has 13 residues. The CDR3 sequence: CASSYIADQPQHF. CDR3 bases: TGTGCCAGCAGTTACATAGCCGATCAGCCCCAGCATTTT.

The gene calls are TRBV18 and TRBJ2-7, with 8 bases aligning to TRBD1. Germline V gene sequence: CDR1 KGHSH, CDR2 LQKENI. The ends lost 3 bases at V and 1 base at J; junction bases unmatched: 5. The length of the CDR3 is 15 residues. This chain's CDR3 is CASSPLRDRSYEQYF. Written as DNA, the CDR3 is TGTGCCAGCTCACCGCTCCGGGACAGGTCCTACGAGCAGTACTTC.

This clone was observed a handful of times. The chain has TRBV11-3 and TRBJ2-7; TRBD2 is a possible D gene (6 bases). V gave up 2 bases and J gave up 7 bases, with 27 bases separating them. Per the germline V gene, CDR1 is SGHNT and CDR2 is YENEEA. The CDR3 is made up of 18 amino acids. The CDR3 region has the DNA TGTGCCAGCAGCTTACGGCCCCCCGGCGCGGGAAGCCTACAGGAGCAGTACTTC. Its translation is CASSLRPPGAGSLQEQYF. The full variable domain, rest sourced from reference TRBV11-3 and TRBJ2-7, is EAGVVQSPRYKIIEKKQPVAFWCNPISGHNTLYWYLQNLGQGPELLIRYENEEAVDDSQLPKDRFSAERLKGVDSTLKIQPAELGDSAVYLCASSLRPPGAGSLQEQYFGPGTRLTVT.

By share of the sample, this clone is large. This chain uses TRBV6-8 with TRBJ1-4, with TRBD1 matching over 7 bases. This CDR3 is built from 14 residues. CDR1 is MNHGY, CDR2 SAAAGT, per germline. V trimming: 5 bases; J trimming: 4 bases; junction bases outside the gene matches: 4. CDR3 in amino acids: CASSPGQSNEKLFF. The CDR3 bases are TGTGCCAGCAGTCCGGGACAGAGTAATGAAAAACTGTTTTTT.

This clone rates as large. The genes are TRBV11-3 and TRBJ1-4, with TRBD1 identical over 10 bases. Germline V gene data show CDR1 as SGHNT and CDR2 as YENEEA. V was pared by 5 bases and J by 6 bases, with 6 bases of the junction left unmatched. This CDR3 region has 15 residues. The CDR3: CASSRLTGGDEKLFF. The DNA of the CDR3 is TGTGCCAGCAGCCGACTGACAGGGGGCGATGAAAAACTGTTTTTT.

This clone showed up just a few times. The genes are TRBV7-2 and TRBJ1-3; unclear D gene. Germline-derived CDR1 and CDR2 are SGHTA and FQGNSA. V gave up 5 bases and J gave up 4 bases, with 9 bases separating them. This CDR3 contains 13 residues. The CDR3 DNA is TGTGCCAGCAGCCCTTTAATAGGAAACACCATATATTTT. It specifies CASSPLIGNTIYF. The complete variable domain, with remaining parts taken from reference TRBV7-2 and TRBJ1-3, reads GAGVSQSPSNKVTEKGKDVELRCDPISGHTALYWYRQSLGQGLEFLIYFQGNSAPDKSGLPSDRFSAERTGGSVSTLTIQRTQQEDSAVYLCASSPLIGNTIYFGEGSWLTVV.

This clone was counted a single time. V gene TRBV10-2 combines with J gene TRBJ2-3; D is perhaps TRBD2 (5 bases). V was trimmed by 8 bases and J by 5 bases, leaving 17 bases between them. Germline-derived CDR1 and CDR2 are WSHSY and SAAADI. This CDR3 is 14 amino acids long. Here the CDR3 reads CASEGGSPGDTQYF. In DNA form, the CDR3 reads TGCGCCAGCGAGGGCGGTTCCCCTGGAGATACGCAGTATTTT.

The chain uses TRBV28 and TRBJ1-2; TRBD1 agrees at 8 bases. Germline loops: CDR1 MDHEN, CDR2 SYDVKM. This CDR3 region has 15 residues. V lost 6 bases and J lost 5; bases outside the gene matches: 11. CDR3 nucleotides: TGTGCCAGCAGCTCCGACAGGGGAAGGGGTTATGGCTACACCTTC. Protein product: CASSSDRGRGYGYTF.

The chain couples TRBV6-8 to TRBJ1-1; D is possibly TRBD1 (6 bases). The CDR3 runs 20 residues. In germline, CDR1 is MNHGY, CDR2 SAAAGT. Trimming cost V 6 bases and J 2 bases, with 31 bases left between them. The CDR3 bases are TGTGCCAGCAGGTCCGGGACACTCACCTCCTCCCCCTCCGCTAACACTGAAGCTTTCTTT. Its protein is CASRSGTLTSSPSANTEAFF.

The chain employs TRBV18 and TRBJ2-6; D unclear. The CDR3 runs 13 residues. The V end lost 2 bases, the J end lost 2 bases, and 1 base lay between the germline ends. Looked up from germline, CDR1 is KGHSH and CDR2 is LQKENI. Here the CDR3 DNA reads TGTGCCAGCTCACCAACTGGGGCCAACGTCCTGACTTTC. Residues: CASSPTGANVLTF.

This clone was seen a handful of times. V gene TRBV6-8 combines with J gene TRBJ1-1; weak D call: TRBD1 (5 bases). Germline V lookup: CDR1 MNHGY, CDR2 SAAAGT. V was pared by 8 bases and J by 1 base, with 11 bases between. This CDR3 spans 13 amino acids. Here the CDR3 DNA reads TGTGCCAGCTGGACGGGGGAGAACACTGAAGCTTTCTTT. Amino acids: CASWTGENTEAFF.

This clone showed up just a few times. The rearrangement joins TRBV28 to TRBJ2-7, with D maybe TRBD1 (6 bases). Trimming cost V 7 bases and J 3 bases, with 16 bases left between them. Germline V lookup: CDR1 MDHEN, CDR2 SYDVKM. This CDR3 spans 14 amino acids. The CDR3 here is CASKPGTFLYEQYF. CDR3 nucleotides: TGTGCCAGCAAACCAGGGACATTTCTCTACGAGCAGTACTTC.

This clone was detected only once. The chain has TRBV28 and TRBJ2-1; 8 bases align to TRBD2. Germline V gene sequence: CDR1 MDHEN, CDR2 SYDVKM. J lost 5 bases, V lost 8 bases, and 8 bases had no gene match. The CDR3 has 14 amino acids. CDR3 nucleotide sequence: TGTGCCAGCGAAAGAGCGGGAGTTAACAATGAGCAGTTCTTC. It encodes CASERAGVNNEQFF.

This sequence joins TRBV11-3 and TRBJ2-1; 8 nucleotides align to TRBD2. This CDR3 spans 14 amino acids. Germline CDR1 is SGHNT and CDR2 is YENEEA. V shed 5 bases, J shed 3 bases, and the junction held 3 bases outside the gene matches. The CDR3 DNA is TGTGCCAGCAGCGGGAGCGGGGGCTACAATGAGCAGTTCTTC. Amino acids: CASSGSGGYNEQFF.